The subject of this entry is one TCR beta chain. The target antigen is unknown. The libraries were made with immunoSEQ version 4 in survey mode. Profiling relied on immunoSEQ multiplex PCR, and the TCRdb table lists in-frame clones only, not all of them. The repertoire holds 46,000 or so clones, with about 80% as singletons. The sample comes from a study of persistence of HIV-infected CD4 T cells. The CDR3 spans 15 residues. Deletions cut 3 bases from V and 0 bases from J, with 14 bases between. Germline CDR1 and CDR2: DFQATT and SNEGSKA (reference sequence). Lysates of CMV-infected fibroblasts at 10 ug/mL stimulated these cells. CD40L-negative CD69-negative CD45RO-high memory CD4+ T cells were sorted as populations depleted of antigen-responding cells.

The chain is built from TRBV20-1 and TRBJ1-1; maybe TRBD1 (5 bases). This receptor was obtained from an adult man with HIV who was CMV-seropositive. The material sequenced was CD4+ T cells sorted from PBMCs after 18-hour stimulation, taken from a patient who received antiretroviral therapy. This CDR3 is CSASRQGGLNTEAFF. DNA of the CDR3: TGCAGTGCTAGTCGGCAGGGCGGATTGAACACTGAAGCTTTCTTT.